This T cell receptor (beta chain) comes out of a study of STAT3 mutations in large granular lymphocyte leukemia. Study summary: Among longitudinally sequenced T-LGLL patients, roughly half had canonical activating STAT3 mutations detected. Study-level points and caveats: In several patients, dominant TCR clone burden exceeded STAT3 mutant burden, suggesting STAT3 mutation arose secondarily. Every T-cell large granular lymphocyte leukemia patient had at least one immunodominant TCR beta clonotype. All newly emerging clones after therapy were STAT3 wild type.

The germline V gene has CDR1 SGHRS and CDR2 YFSETQ. The CDR3 consists of 12 residues. Trimming removed 2 bases from V and 10 bases from J, with 10 bases in between. Note on this clone: Its target is unknown.

TCRbeta libraries averaged around 38,000 productive templates per sample. Measured with immunoSEQ multiplex PCR; TCRdb has only the in-frame clones, and not every one. Found here are 5,000 to 7,000 clones, around 48% of them singletons; the top ten hold 58%. This chain links TRBV5-1 with TRBJ1-5, with no clear D. The sample comprised peripheral blood mononuclear cells. This receptor was obtained from a woman in her sixties or seventies with T-cell large granular lymphocyte leukemia. Some clones in this sample may be carry-over from other donors' samples. The CDR3 region is CASSFGDGPQHF. The DNA for the CDR3 is TGCGCCAGCAGCTTTGGCGACGGTCCCCAGCATTTT.